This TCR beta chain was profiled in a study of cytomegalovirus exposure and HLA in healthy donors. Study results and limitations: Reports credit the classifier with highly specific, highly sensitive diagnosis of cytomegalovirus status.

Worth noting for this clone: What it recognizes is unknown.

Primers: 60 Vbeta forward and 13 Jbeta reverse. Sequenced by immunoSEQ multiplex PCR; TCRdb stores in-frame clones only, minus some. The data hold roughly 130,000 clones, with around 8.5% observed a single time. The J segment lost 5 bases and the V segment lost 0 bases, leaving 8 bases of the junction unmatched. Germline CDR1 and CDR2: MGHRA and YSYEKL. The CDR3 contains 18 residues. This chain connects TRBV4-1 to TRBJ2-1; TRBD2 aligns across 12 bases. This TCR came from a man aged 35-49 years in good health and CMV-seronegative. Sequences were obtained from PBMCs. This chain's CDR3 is CASSQDGPTSGGHNEQFF. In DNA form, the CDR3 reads TGCGCCAGCAGCCAAGATGGTCCGACTAGCGGGGGCCACAATGAGCAGTTCTTC.